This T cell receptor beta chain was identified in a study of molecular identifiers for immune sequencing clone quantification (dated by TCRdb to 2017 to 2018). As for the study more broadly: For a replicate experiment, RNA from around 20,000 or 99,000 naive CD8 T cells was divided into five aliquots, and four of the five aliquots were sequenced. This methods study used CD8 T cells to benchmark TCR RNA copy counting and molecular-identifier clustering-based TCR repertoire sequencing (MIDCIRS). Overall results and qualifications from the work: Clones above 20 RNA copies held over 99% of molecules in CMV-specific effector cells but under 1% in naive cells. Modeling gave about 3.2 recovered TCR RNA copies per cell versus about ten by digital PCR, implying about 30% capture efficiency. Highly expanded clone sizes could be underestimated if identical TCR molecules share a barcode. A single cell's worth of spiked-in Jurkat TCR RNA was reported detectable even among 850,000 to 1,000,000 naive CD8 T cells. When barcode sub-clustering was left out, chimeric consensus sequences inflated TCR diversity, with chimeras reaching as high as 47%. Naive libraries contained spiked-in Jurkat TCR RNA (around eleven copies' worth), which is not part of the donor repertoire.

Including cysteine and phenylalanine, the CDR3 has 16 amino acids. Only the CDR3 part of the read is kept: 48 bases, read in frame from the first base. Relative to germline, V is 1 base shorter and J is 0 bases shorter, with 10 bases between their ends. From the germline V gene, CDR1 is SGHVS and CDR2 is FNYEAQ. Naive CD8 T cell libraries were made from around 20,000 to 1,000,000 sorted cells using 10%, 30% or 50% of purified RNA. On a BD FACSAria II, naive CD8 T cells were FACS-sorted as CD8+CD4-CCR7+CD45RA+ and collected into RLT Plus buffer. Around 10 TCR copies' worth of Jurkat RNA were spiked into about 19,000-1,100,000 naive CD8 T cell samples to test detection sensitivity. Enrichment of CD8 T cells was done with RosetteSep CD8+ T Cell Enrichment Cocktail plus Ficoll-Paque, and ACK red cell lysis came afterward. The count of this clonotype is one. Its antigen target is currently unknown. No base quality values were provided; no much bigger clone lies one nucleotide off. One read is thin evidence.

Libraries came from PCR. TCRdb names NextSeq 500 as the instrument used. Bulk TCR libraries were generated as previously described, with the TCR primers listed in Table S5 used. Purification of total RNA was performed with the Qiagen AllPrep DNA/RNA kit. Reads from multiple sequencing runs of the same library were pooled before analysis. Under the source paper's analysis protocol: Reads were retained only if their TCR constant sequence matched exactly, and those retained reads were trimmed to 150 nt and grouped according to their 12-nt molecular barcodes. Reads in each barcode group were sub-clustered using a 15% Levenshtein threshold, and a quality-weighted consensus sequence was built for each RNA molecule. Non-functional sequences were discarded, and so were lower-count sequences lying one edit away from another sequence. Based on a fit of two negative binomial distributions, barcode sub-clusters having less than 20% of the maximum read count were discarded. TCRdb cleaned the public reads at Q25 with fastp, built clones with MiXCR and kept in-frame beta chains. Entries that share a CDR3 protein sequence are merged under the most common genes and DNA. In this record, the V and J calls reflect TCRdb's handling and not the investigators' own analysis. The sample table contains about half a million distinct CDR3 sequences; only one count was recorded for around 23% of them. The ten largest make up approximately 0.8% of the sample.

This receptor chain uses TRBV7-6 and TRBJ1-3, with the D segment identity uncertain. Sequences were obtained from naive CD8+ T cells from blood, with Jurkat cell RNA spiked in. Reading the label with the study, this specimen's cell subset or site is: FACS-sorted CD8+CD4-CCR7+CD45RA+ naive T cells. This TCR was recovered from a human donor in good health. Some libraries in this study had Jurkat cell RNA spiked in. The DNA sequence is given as TGTGCCAGCAGCTTAGGAATCGAAATCTCTGGAAACACCATATATTTT. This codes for CASSLGIEISGNTIYF.